This T cell receptor (beta chain) was recorded in a study of blood T cell repertoires in COVID-19. Data came from immunoSEQ multiplex PCR; TCRdb stores just in-frame clones and leaves some out. This sample has 150,000 to 200,000 clones, with roughly 87% found just once. From germline, CDR1 is LGHNA and CDR2 YSLEER. Trimming removed 8 bases from V and 6 bases from J; junction bases left unmatched: 16. The CDR3 runs 16 residues. Participants' own reports of clinical history determined their cohort assignment. The sequencing sample was made of PBMCs or T cells enriched from blood (not recorded which). The clonotype comes from a woman aged 25 to 45 who had recovered from COVID-19. The chain recombines TRBV4-3 with TRBJ2-3; 8 bases fit TRBD2. The CDR3 protein is CASRLDGGAAQDTQYF. The CDR3 DNA is TGCGCCAGCCGGCTGGACGGGGGGGCGGCTCAGGATACGCAGTATTTT.